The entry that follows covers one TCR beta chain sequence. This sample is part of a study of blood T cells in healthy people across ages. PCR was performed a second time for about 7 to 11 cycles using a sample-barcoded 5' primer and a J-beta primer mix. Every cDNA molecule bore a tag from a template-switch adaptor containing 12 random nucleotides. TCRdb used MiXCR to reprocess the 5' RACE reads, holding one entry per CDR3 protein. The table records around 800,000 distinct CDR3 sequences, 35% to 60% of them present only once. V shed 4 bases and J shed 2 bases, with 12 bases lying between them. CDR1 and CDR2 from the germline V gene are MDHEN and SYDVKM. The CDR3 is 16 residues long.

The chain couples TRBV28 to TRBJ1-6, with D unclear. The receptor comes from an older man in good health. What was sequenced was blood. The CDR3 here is CASSCQFSAYNSPLHF. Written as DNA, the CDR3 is TGTGCCAGCAGTTGCCAGTTCAGCGCCTATAATTCACCCCTCCACTTT. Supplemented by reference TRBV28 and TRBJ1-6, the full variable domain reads DVKVTQSSRYLVKRTGEKVFLECVQDMDHENMFWYRQDPGLGLRLIYFSYDVKMKEKGDIPEGYSVSREKKERFSLILESASTNQTSMYLCASSCQFSAYNSPLHFGNGTRLTVT.